A selection of T cell receptor beta chains follows, all from one sample in a study of blood T cell repertoires in COVID-19. The table came from immunoSEQ multiplex PCR; TCRdb's copy has only in-frame clones and leaves some out. Of over 20,000 clones detected, 70% to 90% appear once; the ten largest clones hold about 11%. The sequenced sample was peripheral blood. The receptors shown here come from a human donor in a cohort sampled during active COVID-19. The donor label of this sample is uncertain. Each CDR3 is given with its conserved first and last residue. The D gene is left open where the match is weak. Clone sizes are given selectively: once, few, many, or a class where the clone is expanded.

d_gene | j_gene | v_gene | abundance | CDR3nt | CDR3aa
- | TRBJ1-1 | TRBV7-2 | - | TGTGCCAGCAGCTTTATGTGGAGCACTGAAGCTTTCTTT | CASSFMWSTEAFF
TRBD2 | TRBJ2-7 | TRBV7-9 | - | TGTGCCAGCAGCTTCACTAGCGGGCCGTACGAGCAGTACTTC | CASSFTSGPYEQYF
- | TRBJ1-5 | TRBV2 | - | TGTGCCAGCAGCAACAGGGATTTTCAGCCCCAGCATTTT | CASSNRDFQPQHF
- | TRBJ2-7 | TRBV11-3 | - | TGTGCCAGCAGCCAAAATATGGTACGGAGCTCCTACGAGCAGTACTTC | CASSQNMVRSSYEQYF
TRBD1 | TRBJ1-5 | TRBV19 | - | TGTGCCAGTAGCGGACAGGGGGAATACAATCAGCCCCAGCATTTT | CASSGQGEYNQPQHF
- | TRBJ1-2 | TRBV7-8 | - | TGTGCCAGCAGCCCCCAACTTACATGGAGCTATGGCTACACCTTC | CASSPQLTWSYGYTF
TRBD1 | TRBJ1-5 | TRBV2 | few | TGTGCCAGCAGTGAAAGGGACAGGTTCAATCAGCCCCAGCATTTT | CASSERDRFNQPQHF
TRBD1 | TRBJ1-2 | TRBV13 | - | TGTGCCAGCAGCTTAGGCGGGACAGGGCACGAAAATGGCTACACCTTC | CASSLGGTGHENGYTF
TRBD1 | TRBJ2-7 | TRBV9 | - | TGTGCCAGCAGCCTGACAGGGGTCTCCTACGAGCAGTACTTC | CASSLTGVSYEQYF
- | TRBJ1-5 | TRBV6-2/TRBV6-3 | - | TGTGCCAGCAGTTCCAGACATCCTAGCAATCAGCCCCAGCATTTT | CASSSRHPSNQPQHF
- | TRBJ1-2 | TRBV2 | - | TGTGCCAGCAGTTACCTTGCCTACGGCTACACCTTC | CASSYLAYGYTF
TRBD2 | TRBJ2-7 | TRBV3-1/TRBV3-2 | - | TGTGCCAGCAACCAGGGACTAGGGAGTTCCGAGCAGTACTTC | CASNQGLGSSEQYF
- | TRBJ2-5 | TRBV2 | - | TGTGCCAGCAACCCAACTCTATTGTCAGAGACCCAGTACTTC | CASNPTLLSETQYF
- | TRBJ2-7 | TRBV28 | - | TGTGCCAGTCTTCCCGGGGGAGTCTCCTACGAGCAGTACTTC | CASLPGGVSYEQYF
TRBD2 | TRBJ2-7 | TRBV5-1 | - | TGCGCCAGCAGCCCGCGAGGGACTAGCGGTTCCTACGAGCAGTACTTC | CASSPRGTSGSYEQYF
- | TRBJ2-7 | TRBV19 | - | TGTGCCAGTAGGTCAGGCTACGAGCAGTACTTC | CASRSGYEQYF
TRBD1 | TRBJ2-1 | TRBV27 | - | TGTGCCAGCAGTTTAACATCCGGGACAGGGGACAATGAGCAGTTCTTC | CASSLTSGTGDNEQFF
- | TRBJ2-6 | TRBV18 | - | TGTGCCAGCTCACCATTTTCGGGGAACTCTGGGGCCAACGTCCTGACTTTC | CASSPFSGNSGANVLTF
- | TRBJ1-6 | TRBV10-1 | - | TGCGCCAGCAGTGCTAAAACGGATTCACCCCTCCACTTT | CASSAKTDSPLHF
- | TRBJ1-5 | TRBV7-2 | - | TGTGCCAGCAGCTTATCGGGGGAGAGAGATCAGCCCCAGCATTTT | CASSLSGERDQPQHF
- | TRBJ2-5 | TRBV6-6 | - | TGTGCCAGCAGTTACGGTGCAGAAGAGACCCAGTACTTC | CASSYGAEETQYF
- | TRBJ2-1 | TRBV7-3 | - | TGTGCCAGCTCCGCGGGGGCGAGAAATGAGCAGTTCTTC | CASSAGARNEQFF
TRBD2 | TRBJ2-1 | TRBV5-4 | - | TGTGCCAGCAGCCTAAAGCGGGGTTACGACAATGAGCAGTTCTTC | CASSLKRGYDNEQFF
- | TRBJ1-6 | TRBV5-5 | - | TGTGCCAGCAGCTCGGGACTTGGGGGTTCACCCCTCCACTTT | CASSSGLGGSPLHF
TRBD2 | TRBJ2-7 | TRBV3-1/TRBV3-2 | - | TGTGCCAGCAGCCAAGGCACAAGGTCAGCGGGACCCTTTCCCGAGCAGTACTTC | CASSQGTRSAGPFPEQYF
TRBD1 | TRBJ2-1 | TRBV12-5 | - | TGTGCTAGTGGTTGGGGACAGGGGGCGAATGAGCAGTTCTTC | CASGWGQGANEQFF
- | TRBJ2-7 | TRBV5-4 | - | TGTGCCAGCAGCTTGGATCCGAACCTCGGCTACGAGCAGTACTTC | CASSLDPNLGYEQYF
TRBD1 | TRBJ2-2 | TRBV4-1 | - | TGCGCCAGCAGCCAGTTACAGGGGGGGGAGCTGTTTTTT | CASSQLQGGELFF
TRBD2 | TRBJ2-1 | TRBV2 | - | TGTGCCAGCAGCCTAGCGGGAGCTGGAGAGCAGTTCTTC | CASSLAGAGEQFF
- | TRBJ1-2 | TRBV14 | - | TGTGCCAGCAGCCCCTACGCAGGGGACTATGGCTACACCTTC | CASSPYAGDYGYTF
- | TRBJ1-1 | TRBV5-1 | - | TGCGCCAGCAGCTTGTTCGGCAGGGCGAACACTGAAGCTTTCTTT | CASSLFGRANTEAFF
TRBD1 | TRBJ1-2 | TRBV15 | - | TGTGCCACCAGGGAACAGGGGGTCGGAGGCTACACCTTC | CATREQGVGGYTF
TRBD2 | TRBJ2-3 | TRBV9 | - | TGTGCCAGCAGCGTAGGGGGAGGGAACACAGATACGCAGTATTTT | CASSVGGGNTDTQYF
TRBD2 | TRBJ2-7 | TRBV5-1 | - | TGCGCCAGCACCGAGGGACTAGTCAACTCCTACGAGCAGTACTTC | CASTEGLVNSYEQYF
TRBD2 | TRBJ2-7 | TRBV3-1/TRBV3-2 | - | TGTGCCAGCAGTCGGACTAGCGGGTTGAATTACGAGCAGTACTTC | CASSRTSGLNYEQYF
- | TRBJ1-2 | TRBV5-8 | - | TGTGCCAGCAGCTTGTTAGGCGGGGGCAGCTATGGCTACACCTTC | CASSLLGGGSYGYTF
- | TRBJ1-3 | TRBV7-9 | - | TGTGCCAGCAGCTTAAGGAGACCTGGAAACACCATATATTTT | CASSLRRPGNTIYF
- | TRBJ1-4 | TRBV20-1 | - | TGCAGTGCTAGTCCTACGGGGTTTTTGGAAAAACTGTTTTTT | CSASPTGFLEKLFF
TRBD1 | TRBJ1-6 | TRBV2 | - | TGTGCCAGCAGTGAAACCGGGACAGGGTGGGTTACGGATTCACCCCTCCACTTT | CASSETGTGWVTDSPLHF